This T cell receptor (beta chain) was captured in a study of CD8+CD57+ T cells in acquired aplastic anemia. Study overall: DNA from sorted CD4+ and CD8+ cells averaged approximately 3.2 ug. Healthy donor CD4+ samples were sequenced to a depth that averaged roughly 10 million reads. Study findings and constraints: Statistical testing detected no significant gap in CD8+ Simpson's diversity between patients and controls.

The V end was cut by 5 bases, the J end by 13 bases, with 27 bases between. There are 17 residues in the CDR3. Germline CDR1 SGHTA, CDR2 FQGNSA. In regard to this clonotype: Antigen specificity is unknown.

TCR beta VDJ combinations and CDR3 sequences were profiled from genomic DNA. TCRdb re-analysed the reads in MiXCR, keeping a single row per CDR3 protein. The table shows about 400,000 distinct CDR3 sequences, with roughly 64% occurring only once. This TCR derives from a human donor in good health, serving as a control. The sequenced material came from sorted CD4+, CD8+, or CD8+CD57+ T cells (not recorded which) from PBMCs. The gene calls are TRBV7-2 and TRBJ1-6; D gene ambiguous. CDR3 loop: CASSGSSGASYKSPLHF. In nucleotides, the CDR3 is TGTGCCAGCAGCGGAAGTAGCGGCGCCTCCTACAAGTCGCCCCTCCACTTT.